The 22 T cell receptor beta chains presented below share a single source sample, sequenced in a study of T cell responses to AZD1222 COVID-19 vaccine. Sequencing used immunoSEQ multiplex PCR; TCRdb keeps in-frame clones, though not all of them. This table has about 40,000 clones, roughly 84% appearing once. The input for sequencing was peripheral blood, taken 28 days after the second AZD1222 dose. Receptors were obtained from an adult who received the AZD1222 COVID-19 vaccine.

This clone was counted once. The V gene is TRBV2, the J gene TRBJ2-3; 14 bases match TRBD2. Losses at the gene ends were 5 bases for V and 11 bases for J; bases not matched to a gene: 12. The length of the CDR3 is 16 residues. Germline V gene data show CDR1 as SNHLY and CDR2 as FYNNEI. As DNA, the CDR3 is TGTGCCAGCAGTTTTTCCGGGACTAGCGGGGGTGCGGAGCAGTATTTT. Translation gives CASSFSGTSGGAEQYF.

This rearrangement joins TRBV6-1 to TRBJ1-5, with unresolved D. The CDR3 loop spans 14 amino acids. V lost 2 bases, J lost 8 bases, and 13 bases lay in between. Germline lookup yields CDR1 MNHNS and CDR2 SASEGT. In DNA, the CDR3 is TGTGCCAGCAGTGAATACCCCCGCAGCGAGCCCCAGCATTTT. This translates into CASSEYPRSEPQHF.

The V and J genes are TRBV5-6 and TRBJ1-1, with D tentatively TRBD1 (5 bases). V was trimmed by 0 bases and J by 7 bases, leaving 7 bases between them. Germline V gene sequence: CDR1 SGHDT, CDR2 YYEEEE. The CDR3 contains 12 residues. Here the CDR3 reads CASSLVQGEAFF. The CDR3 nucleotides read TGTGCCAGCAGCTTGGTGCAGGGTGAAGCTTTCTTT.

This sequence joins TRBV10-3 and TRBJ1-4; perhaps TRBD1 as D (6 bases). The V end lost 4 bases, the J end lost 3 bases, and 12 bases lay between the germline ends. The germline V gene encodes CDR1 ENHRY and CDR2 SYGVKD. CDR3 size: 15 residues. The CDR3 is CAISVAGAANEKLFF. The CDR3 region has the DNA TGTGCCATCAGTGTTGCGGGGGCAGCTAATGAAAAACTGTTTTTT.

This clone showed up just a few times. The V gene is TRBV18, the J gene TRBJ1-3, with D possibly TRBD1 on 5 matching bases. Trimming removed 5 bases at V and 0 bases at J, with 23 bases between. Germline V gives CDR1 KGHSH, CDR2 LQKENI. The CDR3 sequence is 19 residues long. CDR3 loop: CASSVTGLTTQSSGNTIYF. The CDR3 DNA follows: TGTGCCAGCTCAGTAACAGGCCTTACCACACAAAGCTCTGGAAACACCATATATTTT.

The rearrangement uses TRBV5-1 and TRBJ2-3; 7 nucleotides match TRBD2. CDR1 and CDR2 (germline): SGHRS, YFSETQ. V lost 1 base to trimming and J lost 6 bases; unmatched junction nucleotides: 2. This CDR3 has 13 amino acids. The CDR3 nucleotides are TGCGCCAGCAGCTTGAGGGAGGGGGATACGCAGTATTTT. Its protein is CASSLREGDTQYF.

The rearrangement uses TRBV19 and TRBJ1-1; weak D call: TRBD1 (5 bases). Between the trimmed V and J ends, which lost 6 bases and 0 bases, there was a span of 14 bases. The CDR3 length is 15 residues. CDR1 is LNHDA and CDR2 is SQIVND in the germline V gene (reference sequence). CDR3 coding DNA: TGTGCCAGTAGCCCCCTAGGGACGGTGAACACTGAAGCTTTCTTT. This gives the protein CASSPLGTVNTEAFF.

The V and J genes are TRBV7-9 and TRBJ2-4; tentative D call: TRBD1 (5 bases). The CDR3 has 15 residues. CDR1 is SEHNR and CDR2 is FQNEAQ in the germline V gene (reference sequence). V lost 2 bases to trimming and J lost 0 bases, with 8 bases between them. This chain's CDR3 is CASSLKGQAKNIQYF. The DNA for the CDR3 is TGTGCCAGCAGCTTAAAGGGGCAAGCCAAAAACATTCAGTACTTC. The full variable domain, with the rest looked up from reference TRBV7-9 and TRBJ2-4, is DTGVSQNPRHKITKRGQNVTFRCDPISEHNRLYWYRQTLGQGPEFLTYFQNEAQLEKSRLLSDRFSAERPKGSFSTLEIQRTEQGDSAMYLCASSLKGQAKNIQYFGAGTRLSVL.

CDR3 nucleotide sequence: TGTGCCAGCAGCTTATTCGACTCAGTATATGGCTACACCTTC. Translating it yields CASSLFDSVYGYTF. The chain combines TRBV11-2 with TRBJ1-2; D ambiguous. Germline assignment: CDR1 SGHAT and CDR2 FQNNGV. Trimming shortened V by 2 bases and J by 5 bases, and 12 bases separated the two germline ends. CDR3 size: 14 residues.

This clone was counted a single time. This chain uses TRBV6-5 with TRBJ1-2; D perhaps matches TRBD1 (5 bases). The germline V gene has CDR1 MNHEY and CDR2 SVGAGI. Trimming took off 11 bases at V and 8 bases at J, with 12 bases between the two ends. CDR3 size: 10 residues. This CDR3 reads CAGGIIGYTF. The CDR3 DNA reads as TGTGCCGGGGGGATCATCGGCTACACCTTC.

The chain recombines TRBV5-1 with TRBJ2-2; 15 bases map to TRBD2. Losses at the gene ends were 3 bases for V and 1 base for J; bases not matched to a gene: 4. The germline gives CDR1 SGHRS, CDR2 YFSETQ. There are 18 residues in the CDR3. The CDR3 DNA sequence: TGCGCCAGCAGCTCGGGACTAGCGGGGGGCATGAACACCGGGGAGCTGTTTTTT. It codes for CASSSGLAGGMNTGELFF.

The genes are TRBV27 and TRBJ1-1; weak D call: TRBD1 (5 bases). Deletions cut 3 bases from V and 4 bases from J, with 12 bases between. Germline V lookup: CDR1 MNHEY, CDR2 SMNVEV (reference sequence). CDR3 length equals 14 residues. The DNA of the CDR3 is TGTGCCAGCAGTTTTGGGGGTGGGATCACTGAAGCTTTCTTT. Translating gives CASSFGGGITEAFF.

This clone was recorded a few times. The rearrangement links TRBV19 to TRBJ1-2; D gene ambiguous. The V gene lost 4 bases and the J gene lost 3 bases, with 3 bases spanning the gap. CDR3 length equals 11 residues. Per the germline V gene, CDR1 is LNHDA and CDR2 is SQIVND (reference sequence). The CDR3 here is CASSNYYGYTF. CDR3 bases: TGTGCCAGTAGTAATTACTATGGCTACACCTTC.

The chain carries TRBV14 and TRBJ1-2; unclear D gene. This CDR3 spans 12 amino acids. The V gene's germline CDR1 is SGHDN and CDR2 FVKESK. With 0 bases removed from V and 6 bases from J, the gap between germline ends came to 5 bases. The CDR3 reads CASSQERNGYTF. CDR3 coding DNA: TGTGCCAGCAGCCAAGAACGTAATGGCTACACCTTC.

This clone appeared a few times. The chain carries TRBV2 and TRBJ1-6; 9 positions match TRBD1. After removal of 4 bases from V and 7 bases from J, the junction contained 2 bases not matched to a gene. CDR1 and CDR2 (germline): SNHLY, FYNNEI. The CDR3 totals 14 residues. As DNA, the CDR3 is TGTGCCAGCAGTGTTGGGACAGGGAATTCACCCCTCCACTTT. Amino acid sequence: CASSVGTGNSPLHF.

The chain links TRBV4-2 to TRBJ1-1, with D maybe TRBD1 (6 bases). Trimming took off 0 bases at V and 7 bases at J, with 15 bases between the two ends. In germline, CDR1 is LGHNA, CDR2 YNFKEQ. The CDR3 is made up of 15 amino acids. The CDR3 DNA is TGTGCCAGCAGCCAAGAGGCGTCGACAGGCTATGAAGCTTTCTTT. It encodes CASSQEASTGYEAFF.

V is TRBV19 and J is TRBJ1-1; the D gene is possibly TRBD1 (6 bases). Trimming stripped 6 bases from V and 3 bases from J, with 20 bases between. The CDR3 loop spans 16 amino acids. Germline V gene lookup returns CDR1 LNHDA and CDR2 SQIVND (reference sequence). The CDR3 bases are TGTGCCAGTAGGAAAAGTCAGGGGTTCTTGGACACTGAAGCTTTCTTT. Encoded protein: CASRKSQGFLDTEAFF. The full variable domain, with the rest looked up from reference TRBV19 and TRBJ1-1, is DGGITQSPKYLFRKEGQNVTLSCEQNLNHDAMYWYRQDPGQGLRLIYYSQIVNDFQKGDIAEGYSVSREKKESFPLTVTSAQKNPTAFYLCASRKSQGFLDTEAFFGQGTRLTVV.

The rearrangement uses TRBV19 and TRBJ1-2; 7 bases line up with TRBD1. CDR1 is LNHDA and CDR2 is SQIVND in the germline V gene (reference sequence). The V gene end was trimmed by 3 bases and the J gene end by 7 bases; junction bases not matched to a gene: 8. CDR3 length equals 14 residues. The CDR3 spells CASSISHGQVGYTF. The CDR3 region has the DNA TGTGCCAGTAGTATTTCCCATGGACAGGTTGGCTACACCTTC.

This sequence joins TRBV7-2 and TRBJ2-1; unclear D gene. This CDR3 is built from 14 residues. Trimming stripped 0 bases from V and 7 bases from J, with 10 bases between. Germline V gene sequence: CDR1 SGHTA, CDR2 FQGNSA. CDR3 in DNA: TGTGCCAGCAGCTTAGCGTCCGAGAGTAATGAGCAGTTCTTC. It codes for CASSLASESNEQFF.

The CDR3: CASSLVGKGGVPTEAFF. CDR3 nucleotide sequence: TGTGCCAGCAGCTTAGTAGGAAAAGGGGGCGTCCCCACTGAAGCTTTCTTT. The genes are TRBV7-2 and TRBJ1-1; 7 nucleotides match TRBD1. The V and J ends lost 1 base and 4 bases, in that order; junction bases with no gene match: 12. Germline lookup yields CDR1 SGHTA and CDR2 FQGNSA. This CDR3 spans 17 amino acids.

The rearrangement links TRBV2 to TRBJ1-1; 9 bases line up with TRBD1. V gave up 7 bases and J gave up 5 bases; unmatched junction bases: 26. CDR1 and CDR2 from the germline V gene are SNHLY and FYNNEI. This CDR3 spans 20 amino acids. CDR3 in DNA: TGTGCCAGCACAGGAAATTTAGGGACAGGGATTAGATGGGGGGCAACTGAAGCTTTCTTT. Amino acids: CASTGNLGTGIRWGATEAFF.

The rearrangement links TRBV3-1 (or the pseudogene TRBV3-2) to TRBJ1-5; 9 nucleotides agree with TRBD1. The CDR3 sequence is 16 residues long. Germline loops: CDR1 LGHDT, CDR2 YNNKEL (reference sequence). Trimming removed 1 base from V and 7 bases from J; junction bases left unmatched: 8. The CDR3 region has the DNA TGTGCCAGCAGCCAAGCCGCGGGACAGGGTAACCAGCCCCAGCATTTT. Encoded protein: CASSQAAGQGNQPQHF.